These 5 T cell receptor beta chains were sequenced from one sample in a study of Graves' ophthalmopathy and Graves' hyperthyroidism. Amplification of TCR beta CDR3 regions used RNA transcripts. First-round RT-PCR with HTBI primers preceded a second-round multiplex PCR. TCRdb redid the calling of the multiplex PCR reads with MiXCR, one entry per CDR3 protein. Altogether approximately 410,000 distinct CDR3 sequences are present, 15% being singletons, with the ten largest covering roughly 7%. The material sequenced was peripheral blood. The origin of the receptors is a woman under 30 with stable Graves' hyperthyroidism.

This rearrangement joins TRBV14 to TRBJ2-2; perhaps TRBD1 as D (6 bases). V dropped 0 bases and J dropped 0 bases, with 8 bases sitting between them. The CDR3 is 16 residues long. The V gene's germline CDR1 is SGHDN and CDR2 FVKESK. CDR3 sequence: CASSQDRGANTGELFF. The CDR3 region has the DNA TGTGCCAGCAGCCAAGACAGGGGAGCGAACACCGGGGAGCTGTTTTTT.

The chain employs TRBV6-4 and TRBJ2-6; TRBD2 might be the D (5 bases). V lost 0 bases and J lost 4, with 10 bases in between. CDR3 size: 16 residues. CDR1 and CDR2 from the germline V gene are MRHNA and SNTAGT. CDR3 loop: CASSDSTGNGANVLTF. The CDR3, as DNA: TGTGCCAGCAGTGACTCGACGGGGAACGGGGCCAACGTCCTGACTTTC.

This clonotype has ten or more counts. The J gene is TRBJ1-2, the V gene TRBV2, with 7 bases that match TRBD1. Germline assignment: CDR1 SNHLY and CDR2 FYNNEI. Germline trimming cut 7 bases from V and 4 bases from J; bases unmatched to any gene: 9. The CDR3 length is 14 residues. The CDR3 DNA is TGTGCCAGCACTCAACAGGGGCGAGGCTATGGCTACACCTTC. Translated: CASTQQGRGYGYTF.

This clonotype came up many times. The V call is TRBV29-1, the J call TRBJ1-2, with D unresolved. The V and J ends lost 1 base and 4 bases respectively, with 7 bases between them. This CDR3 comprises 12 residues. Germline lookup yields CDR1 SQVTM and CDR2 ANQGSEA. The CDR3 region has the DNA TGCAGCGTTGAAGGGGTTGGCTATGGCTACACCTTC. This translates into CSVEGVGYGYTF.

Ten or more counts support this clonotype. The rearrangement uses TRBV12-3 or TRBV12-4 and TRBJ1-5; possibly TRBD1 for D (6 bases). This CDR3 spans 16 amino acids. Trimming stripped 1 base from V and 4 bases from J, with 14 bases between. The CDR3 bases are TGTGCCAGCAGTTTAGTACAGGGAGGGTGGAATCAGCCCCAGCATTTT. It codes for CASSLVQGGWNQPQHF.